The rows below give T cell receptor beta chains drawn from one sample of a study of Graves' ophthalmopathy and Graves' hyperthyroidism. TCRdb passed the multiplex PCR reads through MiXCR, listing each CDR3 protein once. The sample records around 660,000 distinct CDR3 sequences, about 40% being singletons. Sequencing input: peripheral blood. The receptors were sampled from an adult man with Graves' ophthalmopathy. Each CDR3 is given with its conserved first and last residue. The D gene is left open where the match is weak. Clone sizes are given selectively: once, few, many, or a class where the clone is expanded.

clone_size | d_call | j_call | v_call | cdr3_aa | cdr3_nt
many | NA | TRBJ2-2 | TRBV10-3 | CAISESSAGFTGELFF | TGTGCCATCAGTGAGTCAAGTGCAGGGTTCACCGGGGAGCTGTTTTTT
many | NA | TRBJ1-6 | TRBV6-6 | CASKLAPRGPPLHF | TGTGCCAGCAAACTAGCGCCCCGGGGTCCACCCCTCCACTTT
NA | NA | TRBJ1-5 | TRBV10-3 | CAISVGASNQPQHF | TGTGCCATCAGTGTTGGAGCGAGCAATCAGCCCCAGCATTTT
many | NA | TRBJ2-2 | TRBV5-5 | CASSLDWLTGELFF | TGTGCCAGCAGCTTGGACTGGCTGACCGGGGAGCTGTTTTTT
NA | TRBD2 | TRBJ2-3 | TRBV7-3 | CASSSGGGRTTDTQYF | TGTGCCAGCAGCTCTGGGGGCGGGAGGACCACAGATACGCAGTATTTT
NA | TRBD1 | TRBJ1-4 | TRBV4-1 | CASSQRQGLEKLFF | TGCGCCAGCAGCCAGAGACAGGGTCTCGAAAAACTGTTTTTT
many | TRBD1 | TRBJ1-5 | TRBV19 | CASSFSGTGNQPQHF | TGTGCCAGTAGCTTCTCCGGGACAGGGAATCAGCCCCAGCATTTT
few | TRBD1 | TRBJ1-2 | TRBV27 | CASSPQGGGYTF | TGTGCCAGCAGTCCCCAGGGGGGTGGCTACACCTTC
many | NA | TRBJ1-5 | TRBV9 | CASSVEGISNQPQHF | TGTGCCAGCAGCGTAGAAGGGATAAGCAATCAGCCCCAGCATTTT
NA | TRBD1 | TRBJ1-5 | TRBV10-3 | CASSPGDSNQPRHF | TGTGCCAGCTCACCGGGGGACAGCAATCAGCCCCGGCATTTT
NA | TRBD2 | TRBJ2-7 | TRBV10-3 | CAISEYATSGGIYEQYF | TGTGCCATCAGTGAATATGCGACTAGCGGGGGTATCTACGAGCAGTACTTC
many | NA | TRBJ2-6 | TRBV9 | CASSVGGLGANVLTF | TGTGCCAGCAGCGTCGGGGGGCTCGGGGCCAACGTCCTGACTTTC
few | NA | TRBJ2-6 | TRBV30 | CAWSEGSAGANVLTF | TGTGCCTGGAGTGAGGGGTCAGCTGGGGCCAACGTCCTGACTTTC
NA | NA | TRBJ2-5 | TRBV6-1 | CASSLVRRGGTQYF | TGTGCCAGCAGTTTGGTTCGGCGGGGAGGGACCCAGTACTTC
many | NA | TRBJ2-7 | TRBV24-1 | CATSGNRSYEQYF | TGTGCCACCAGTGGTAACAGGTCCTACGAGCAGTACTTC
NA | NA | TRBJ2-5 | TRBV7-6 | CASSSDPLGNQETQYF | TGTGCCAGCAGTTCCGACCCTCTGGGGAACCAAGAGACCCAGTACTTC
NA | TRBD1 | TRBJ1-1 | TRBV10-3 | CAISAPGQGANTEAFF | TGTGCCATCAGTGCCCCGGGACAGGGGGCGAACACTGAAGCTTTCTTT
few | NA | TRBJ1-5 | TRBV6-6 | CASSPRVGGQNQPQHF | TGTGCCAGCAGTCCCCGGGTCGGGGGTCAGAATCAGCCCCAGCATTTT
NA | TRBD1 | TRBJ1-1 | TRBV19 | CASSPGTGDRLTEAFF | TGTGCCAGTAGTCCCGGGACAGGGGACCGACTTACTGAAGCTTTCTTT
NA | TRBD1 | TRBJ1-4 | TRBV9 | CASSVGGGVSSGKLFF | TGTGCCAGCAGCGTAGGAGGGGGCGTCAGCTCTGGAAAACTGTTTTTT
NA | TRBD2 | TRBJ2-5 | TRBV25-1 | CASSRGRLWETQYF | TGTGCCAGCAGCCGCGGGAGGTTGTGGGAGACCCAGTACTTC
NA | NA | TRBJ2-2 | TRBV15 | CATSRPQGGELFF | TGTGCCACCAGCAGACCCCAGGGAGGGGAGCTGTTTTTT
many | TRBD2 | TRBJ2-5 | TRBV7-2 | CASSRGRGEGTQYF | TGTGCCAGCAGCCGCGGACGAGGGGAGGGGACCCAGTACTTC
many | TRBD1 | TRBJ2-7 | TRBV11-2 | CASSKDRAHEQYF | TGTGCCAGCAGCAAGGACAGGGCCCACGAGCAGTACTTC
many | NA | TRBJ1-1 | TRBV4-3 | CASSQESGRGNTEAFF | TGCGCCAGCAGCCAAGAGAGTGGGCGCGGGAACACTGAAGCTTTCTTT
NA | TRBD1 | TRBJ1-4 | TRBV2 | CASSPTRTGTNEKLFF | TGTGCCAGCAGTCCCACCCGGACAGGAACTAATGAAAAACTGTTTTTT
few | TRBD2 | TRBJ2-5 | TRBV7-2 | CASSVSGGAGGVETQYF | TGTGCCAGCAGCGTCAGCGGGGGGGCAGGAGGGGTAGAGACCCAGTACTTC
many | TRBD1 | TRBJ1-1 | TRBV20-1 | CSATRQGQNTEAFF | TGCAGTGCTACTAGACAGGGACAGAACACTGAAGCTTTCTTT
NA | NA | TRBJ2-3 | TRBV29-1 | CSVGPRDIPDTQYF | TGCAGCGTTGGACCGCGGGATATCCCAGATACGCAGTATTTT
NA | TRBD1 | TRBJ1-5 | TRBV5-8 | CASSLSPPGQGQPQHF | TGTGCCAGCAGCTTGAGCCCCCCGGGACAGGGACAGCCCCAGCATTTT
NA | TRBD1 | TRBJ1-4 | TRBV25-1 | CASSDPPGQGRNEKLFF | TGTGCCAGCAGTGATCCTCCGGGACAGGGGAGAAATGAAAAACTGTTTTTT
many | TRBD1 | TRBJ1-1 | TRBV20-1 | CSAGQGTEAFF | TGCAGTGCTGGACAGGGTACTGAAGCTTTCTTT
many | NA | TRBJ2-7 | TRBV7-8 | CASSLATLAYEQYF | TGTGCCAGCAGCTTAGCGACGCTAGCCTACGAGCAGTACTTC
few | NA | TRBJ2-2 | TRBV7-6 | CASSQRLTGELFF | TGTGCCAGCAGCCAACGTCTCACCGGGGAGCTGTTTTTT
many | NA | TRBJ1-2 | TRBV14 | CASSQGPYGYTF | TGTGCCAGCAGCCAGGGCCCCTATGGCTACACCTTC
many | TRBD1 | TRBJ1-4 | TRBV7-9 | CASSSRGQGTNEKLFF | TGTGCCAGCAGCTCCAGGGGACAGGGAACTAATGAAAAACTGTTTTTT
NA | NA | TRBJ1-6 | TRBV2 | CASSELALHF | TGTGCCAGCAGTGAATTGGCCCTCCACTTT
many | NA | TRBJ1-5 | TRBV24-1 | CATRGQPQHF | TGTGCCACCAGGGGTCAGCCCCAGCATTTT
NA | TRBD1 | TRBJ1-2 | TRBV11-2 | CASSLGKQGIGYGYTF | TGTGCCAGCAGCTTGGGAAAACAGGGGATAGGGTATGGCTACACCTTC